This entry lists 29 T cell receptor beta chains sequenced from one sample in a study of cytomegalovirus exposure and HLA in healthy donors. TCRdb's copy holds only in-frame clones and misses some; the assay was immunoSEQ multiplex PCR. The sample has some 240,000 clones, around 87% seen once. The sample was PBMCs. These TCRs come from a woman aged 18-30 years in good health and CMV-seropositive.

The rearrangement joins TRBV7-6 to TRBJ1-5; D is ambiguous. The germline V and J ends were trimmed by 1 base and 0 bases, with 7 bases remaining between them. The V gene's germline CDR1 is SGHVS and CDR2 FNYEAQ. This CDR3 has 15 residues. CDR3 sequence (DNA): TGTGCCAGCAGCTTAGTAAAATATAGCAATCAGCCCCAGCATTTT. It encodes CASSLVKYSNQPQHF. The full variable domain, with the rest looked up from reference TRBV7-6 and TRBJ1-5, is GAGVSQSPRYKVTKRGQDVALRCDPISGHVSLYWYRQALGQGPEFLTYFNYEAQQDKSGLPNDRFSAERPEGSISTLTIQRTEQRDSAMYRCASSLVKYSNQPQHFGDGTRLSIL.

This chain connects TRBV4-2 to TRBJ2-7; 7 bases fit TRBD2. CDR1 and CDR2 from the germline V gene are LGHNA and YNFKEQ. The CDR3 extends over 16 amino acids. The V and J ends lost 0 bases and 2 bases, in that order; junction bases with no gene match: 7. The CDR3 sequence: CASSQDVSGVPYEQYF. The CDR3 DNA reads as TGTGCCAGCAGCCAAGATGTGAGCGGGGTACCCTACGAGCAGTACTTC.

This clone has just a few counts. The chain has TRBV2 and TRBJ2-7, with 9 nucleotides matching TRBD1. J was trimmed by 5 bases and V by 8 bases; bases with no gene match: 7. Germline V gene sequence: CDR1 SNHLY, CDR2 FYNNEI. The CDR3 is made up of 13 amino acids. The CDR3 DNA follows: TGTGCCAGCGGCCGGGACAGGGACCACGAGCAGTACTTC. This translates into CASGRDRDHEQYF.

About this clone: The junction departs from the called germline gene at one end, perhaps through a read error. The CDR3 DNA reads TGTGCCAGCAGTGAACTGGAGACTCAGTACTTC. As protein: CASSELETQYF. This chain joins TRBV2 and TRBJ2-5; no clear D. The germline V gene encodes CDR1 SNHLY and CDR2 FYNNEI. The CDR3 sequence is 11 residues long.

This chain connects TRBV29-1 to TRBJ1-2; 7 positions agree with TRBD1. CDR3 length: 16 amino acids. The germline V gene encodes CDR1 SQVTM and CDR2 ANQGSEA. J lost 1 base, V lost 4 bases, and 12 bases had no gene match. This CDR3 is CSVAQSTGWGNYGYTF. CDR3 sequence (DNA): TGCAGCGTTGCCCAATCGACAGGGTGGGGTAACTATGGCTACACCTTC.

This chain joins TRBV5-6 and TRBJ2-3, with 11 positions matching TRBD1. Germline CDR1 and CDR2: SGHDT and YYEEEE. This CDR3 has 16 residues. The junction had 6 bases not matched to a gene; V was cut back by 4 bases and J by 2 bases. The CDR3 spells CASSILGQGATDTQYF. CDR3 nucleotide sequence: TGTGCCAGCAGCATACTCGGACAGGGGGCCACAGATACGCAGTATTTT.

Worth noting for this clone: The sample holds other DNA sequences that translate to the same CDR3. V usage is TRBV27 and J usage is TRBJ2-6, with D hard to call. Germline CDR1 is MNHEY and CDR2 is SMNVEV (reference sequence). CDR3 length: 13 residues. Trimming removed 4 bases at V and 1 base at J, with 2 bases between. As DNA, the CDR3 is TGTGCCAGCAGTTCATCTGGGGCCAACGTCCTGACTTTC. It encodes CASSSSGANVLTF.

The CDR3 reads CASILVAADTQYF. CDR3 coding DNA: TGTGCCAGCATACTAGTTGCCGCAGATACGCAGTATTTT. V gene TRBV7-9 combines with J gene TRBJ2-3; D might be TRBD2 (5 bases). The germline V gene has CDR1 SEHNR and CDR2 FQNEAQ (reference sequence). This CDR3 spans 13 amino acids. V gave up 7 bases and J gave up 4 bases, with 12 bases separating them.

The chain links TRBV14 to TRBJ2-7; perhaps TRBD2 as D (5 bases). The CDR3 has 16 residues. Germline V gene data show CDR1 as SGHDN and CDR2 as FVKESK. V lost 3 bases and J 1 base, leaving 16 bases between the germline ends. The CDR3 DNA follows: TGTGCCAGCAGCCACAAAGGGAGACATCGGTCCTACGAGCAGTACTTC. It is translated as CASSHKGRHRSYEQYF.

The rearrangement links TRBV9 to TRBJ2-1; tentatively, D is TRBD1 (5 bases). Germline V gene sequence: CDR1 SGDLS, CDR2 YYNGEE. This CDR3 contains 13 residues. Trimming removed 4 bases at V and 5 bases at J, with 10 bases between. The CDR3 nucleotides read TGTGCCAGCAGCCCCGGACACCACAATGAGCAGTTCTTC. Amino acid sequence: CASSPGHHNEQFF.

The V call is TRBV7-2, the J call TRBJ2-7; 7 positions agree with TRBD1. CDR3 size: 14 residues. The ends lost 3 bases at V and 6 bases at J; junction bases unmatched: 8. Germline V CDR1 and CDR2: SGHTA, FQGNSA. The CDR3 spells CASSFTDRVGEQYF. The CDR3 coding sequence is TGTGCCAGCAGCTTCACTGACAGGGTCGGCGAGCAGTACTTC.

The gene calls are TRBV21-1 and TRBJ2-7; TRBD2, as called in the table, went unchecked against the DNA. TRBV21-1 is listed as a pseudogene. This CDR3 contains 17 residues. CDR3 in amino acids: CASSKYGLAGKVYEQYF. The CDR3 DNA follows: TGTGCCAGCAGCAAATACGGACTAGCGGGAAAGGTGTACGAGCAGTACTTC.

This clone was seen once. This sequence joins TRBV13 and TRBJ2-1, with TRBD1 matching 7 bases. This CDR3 spans 15 amino acids. Per the germline V gene, CDR1 is PRHDT and CDR2 is FYEKMQ (reference sequence). With V trimmed by 6 bases and J by 8 bases, 13 bases remained unmatched. This chain's CDR3 is CASRQANRGADEQFF. CDR3 nucleotide sequence: TGTGCCAGCAGGCAAGCTAACAGGGGAGCCGATGAGCAGTTCTTC.

The genes are TRBV9 and TRBJ2-2, with 12 bases matching TRBD2. Germline V lookup: CDR1 SGDLS, CDR2 YYNGEE. The CDR3 is 21 residues long. J was trimmed by 7 bases and V by 0 bases; bases with no gene match: 19. CDR3 sequence reads: CASSVATGGETSGSSGGELFF. Written as DNA, the CDR3 is TGTGCCAGCAGCGTAGCTACGGGGGGAGAGACTAGCGGGAGTTCTGGCGGGGAGCTGTTTTTT.

V usage is TRBV18 and J usage is TRBJ2-5; 7 nucleotides agree with TRBD2. From germline, CDR1 is KGHSH and CDR2 LQKENI. CDR3 length: 15 amino acids. With V trimmed by 4 bases and J by 3 bases, 8 bases remained unmatched. The CDR3 loop reads CASSQPGLPEETQYF. In DNA form, the CDR3 reads TGTGCCAGCTCACAACCGGGACTACCTGAAGAGACCCAGTACTTC.

The J gene is TRBJ2-7, the V gene TRBV9; 7 bases align to TRBD1. Germline trimming cut 3 bases from V and 3 bases from J; bases unmatched to any gene: 6. The germline V gene encodes CDR1 SGDLS and CDR2 YYNGEE. The CDR3 has 14 residues. CDR3 in amino acids: CASSGGQDGYEQYF. Here the CDR3 DNA reads TGTGCCAGCAGCGGCGGACAGGACGGCTACGAGCAGTACTTC.

This clone was observed a single time. J is TRBJ2-5 and V is TRBV30; a possible D gene is TRBD2 (5 bases). V was pared by 5 bases and J by 5 bases, with 12 bases between. Germline-derived CDR1 and CDR2 are GTSNPN and SVGIG (reference sequence). The CDR3 contains 12 residues. CDR3 coding DNA: TGTGCCTGGTCCCCGGGATACGAGACCCAGTACTTC. Translation: CAWSPGYETQYF.

This rearrangement joins TRBV6-1 to TRBJ1-1; D uncertain. Looked up from germline, CDR1 is MNHNS and CDR2 is SASEGT. V was shortened by 1 base and J by 0 bases, with 6 bases between the two germline ends. This CDR3 comprises 14 residues. Here the CDR3 reads CASSEGFLNTEAFF. The CDR3 DNA reads TGTGCCAGCAGTGAAGGTTTCTTGAACACTGAAGCTTTCTTT.

This clone was observed a single time. Here the CDR3 reads CAISESGLAGEWSGTDTQYF. In DNA form, the CDR3 reads TGTGCCATCAGTGAGTCGGGACTAGCGGGAGAATGGTCAGGCACAGATACGCAGTATTTT. The chain carries TRBV10-3 and TRBJ2-3, with 14 positions matching TRBD2. CDR3 length: 20 amino acids. Looked up from germline, CDR1 is ENHRY and CDR2 is SYGVKD. V lost 0 bases, J lost 1 base, and 9 bases stayed unmatched.

V is TRBV27 and J is TRBJ2-7; 7 nucleotides line up with TRBD2. In germline, CDR1 is MNHEY, CDR2 SMNVEV (reference sequence). CDR3 length equals 14 residues. With 8 bases clipped from V and 0 bases from J, the junction kept 7 bases outside the gene matches. CDR3 DNA: TGTGCCAGCGGATCCGAGCGGGACTCCTACGAGCAGTACTTC. Residues: CASGSERDSYEQYF.

This CDR3 reads CASSEAGWGAGQYNEQFF. DNA of the CDR3: TGTGCCAGCAGTGAAGCCGGGTGGGGTGCGGGACAGTACAATGAGCAGTTCTTC. The chain couples TRBV6-1 to TRBJ2-1; tentative D call: TRBD1 (7 bases). Per the germline V gene, CDR1 is MNHNS and CDR2 is SASEGT. This CDR3 has 18 residues. V was trimmed by 0 bases and J by 4 bases, leaving 19 bases between them.

This sequence joins TRBV29-1 and TRBJ1-1; the match to TRBD1 covers 8 bases. The J segment lost 1 base and the V segment lost 7 bases, leaving 5 bases of the junction unmatched. This CDR3 is 13 amino acids long. Germline CDR1 is SQVTM and CDR2 is ANQGSEA. This CDR3 is CSGTGPTNTEAFF. In nucleotides, the CDR3 is TGCAGCGGGACAGGGCCAACGAACACTGAAGCTTTCTTT. The whole variable domain, remainder taken from reference TRBV29-1 and TRBJ1-1, is SAVISQKPSRDICQRGTSLTIQCQVDSQVTMMFWYRQQPGQSLTLIATANQGSEATYESGFVIDKFPISRPNLTFSTLTVSNMSPEDSSIYLCSGTGPTNTEAFFGQGTRLTVV.

The CDR3: CASKELSGYGEQFF. The DNA of the CDR3 is TGCGCCAGCAAAGAACTCTCCGGGTACGGTGAGCAGTTCTTC. This chain joins TRBV5-1 and TRBJ2-1; D unclear. The V end was cut by 6 bases, the J end by 9 bases, with 19 bases between. Germline V gene data show CDR1 as SGHRS and CDR2 as YFSETQ. The CDR3 sequence is 14 residues long. Complete variable domain (other parts from reference TRBV5-1 and TRBJ2-1): KAGVTQTPRYLIKTRGQQVTLSCSPISGHRSVSWYQQTPGQGLQFLFEYFSETQRNKGNFPGRFSGRQFSNSRSEMNVSTLELGDSALYLCASKELSGYGEQFFGPGTRLTVL.

The chain joins TRBV29-1 to TRBJ1-1; 9 nucleotides align to TRBD1. J lost 3 bases, V lost 6 bases, and 8 bases had no gene match. The CDR3 covers 14 residues. Germline values: CDR1 SQVTM, CDR2 ANQGSEA. CDR3 in amino acids: CSVTGTGLDTEAFF. DNA for the CDR3: TGCAGCGTCACCGGGACAGGGTTGGACACTGAAGCTTTCTTT.

The gene calls are TRBV10-3 and TRBJ2-7; 8 nucleotides match TRBD1. CDR3 length equals 15 residues. V shed 10 bases and J 4 bases; nucleotides not matched to a gene: 15. From germline, CDR1 is ENHRY and CDR2 SYGVKD. Here the CDR3 DNA reads TGTGCCACCAAAACCACAGGGGGGCGAGGGTACGAGCAGTACTTC. Encoded protein: CATKTTGGRGYEQYF.

The V gene is TRBV7-8, the J gene TRBJ2-2, with 11 bases aligning to TRBD2. Germline loops: CDR1 SGHVS, CDR2 FQNEAQ. The ends lost 1 base at V and 4 bases at J; junction bases unmatched: 5. The CDR3 is 17 residues long. This CDR3 reads CASSLGRLAGGTGELFF. In nucleotides, the CDR3 is TGTGCCAGCAGCTTAGGACGCCTAGCGGGAGGCACCGGGGAGCTGTTTTTT.

The V call is TRBV19, the J call TRBJ2-5; 7 positions match TRBD1. V shed 6 bases, J shed 7 bases, and the junction held 8 bases outside the gene matches. This CDR3 is 13 amino acids long. From germline, CDR1 is LNHDA and CDR2 SQIVND (reference sequence). DNA of the CDR3: TGTGCCAGTAGCGAACAGGGGTTATCGACCCAGTACTTC. This encodes CASSEQGLSTQYF.

The rearrangement uses TRBV27 and TRBJ2-1, with TRBD2 matching 9 bases. Unmatched junction bases numbered 16, after V lost 6 bases and J lost 10 bases. Germline-derived CDR1 and CDR2 are MNHEY and SMNVEV (reference sequence). This CDR3 spans 16 amino acids. The CDR3, as DNA: TGTGCCAGCAGCTTCATTAGCGGGAGTTTGGTGTACGAGCAGTTCTTC. This encodes CASSFISGSLVYEQFF.

This chain uses TRBV7-2 with TRBJ2-7; 7 bases map to TRBD2. Trimming cost V 1 base and J 2 bases; bases outside gene matches: 5. Germline values: CDR1 SGHTA, CDR2 FQGNSA. The CDR3 is made up of 15 amino acids. In nucleotides, the CDR3 is TGTGCCAGCAGCTTAGAGGCTAGCGGAGCCTACGAGCAGTACTTC. Protein: CASSLEASGAYEQYF. Based on the CDR3 plus reference TRBV7-2 and TRBJ2-7, the full variable domain is GAGVSQSPSNKVTEKGKDVELRCDPISGHTALYWYRQSLGQGLEFLIYFQGNSAPDKSGLPSDRFSAERTGGSVSTLTIQRTQQEDSAVYLCASSLEASGAYEQYFGPGTRLTVT.